The rows below give T cell receptor beta chains drawn from one sample of a study of blood T cells in healthy people across ages. TCRdb reanalysed the 5' RACE reads using MiXCR and keeps one entry per CDR3 protein. The table includes roughly 640,000 distinct CDR3 sequences, approximately 30% detected once. The sequencing input was blood. The receptors come from a woman of 80 years or more in good health. The CDR3 runs from the conserved cysteine through the conserved F or W. A D gene is named only where the DNA matches it firmly. Clone size is not always given. Where it is, it says once, few, many or a class for expanded clones.

TRBJ1-3 TRBV3-1 NA NA TGTGCCAGCACCCGTAACAGGGACTCTGGAAACACCATATATTTT CASTRNRDSGNTIYF
TRBJ2-3 TRBV12-3/TRBV12-4 TRBD2 NA TGTGCCAGCAGTTTTGACTTGGGGACTAGCGGGGCGAGCACAGATGCGCAGTATTTT CASSFDLGTSGASTDAQYF
TRBJ2-7 TRBV6-6 TRBD1 NA TGTGCCAGCAGTACCCCAGGGGGCACGAGCTCCTACGAGCAGTACTTC CASSTPGGTSSYEQYF
TRBJ1-1 TRBV5-1 NA NA TGCGCCAGCAGCTTGGCTATTCGGGGGACTGAAGCTTTCTTT CASSLAIRGTEAFF
TRBJ2-2 TRBV7-2 NA many TGTGCCAGCAGCCGAAATATGGCTAACACCGGGGAGCTGTTTTTT CASSRNMANTGELFF
TRBJ2-1 TRBV5-1 TRBD2 NA TGCGCCAGCAGCTTAACCGGACTATGGGGGGGTGAGCAGTTCTTC CASSLTGLWGGEQFF
TRBJ1-1 TRBV29-1 TRBD1 few TGCAGCGTTGCACAGGGGATGAACACTGAAGCTTTCTTT CSVAQGMNTEAFF
TRBJ1-1 TRBV29-1 NA many TGCAGCATCCTGAGGGGCCGGAGGACTGAAGCTTTCTTT CSILRGRRTEAFF
TRBJ2-5 TRBV6-5 TRBD1 NA TGTGCCAGCAGTTACGGGACAGGCCAAGAGACCCAGTACTTC CASSYGTGQETQYF
TRBJ2-1 TRBV2 TRBD2 many TGTGCCAGCAGTGCGGGACTAGCGGTCGCAGAGCAGTTCTTC CASSAGLAVAEQFF
TRBJ1-5 TRBV28 TRBD1 few TGTGCCAGCAGGGGACAGGGATGGAATCAGCCCCAGCATTTT CASRGQGWNQPQHF
TRBJ2-7 TRBV5-4 NA few TGTGCCAGCAGCTCATCGGGACAAAGCTACGAGCAGTACTTC CASSSSGQSYEQYF
TRBJ1-5 TRBV6-5 NA few TGTGCCAGCAGTTACTCGAGGGTTAGCAATCAGCCCCAGCATTTT CASSYSRVSNQPQHF
TRBJ1-4 TRBV5-5 NA many TGTGCCAGCAGCTTGTGGTCATCCGCAACTAATGAAAAACTGTTTTTT CASSLWSSATNEKLFF
TRBJ2-1 TRBV12-3/TRBV12-4 TRBD2 NA TGTGCCAGCAGTCCTGGACTAGCTTTGCACAATGAGCAGTTCTTC CASSPGLALHNEQFF
TRBJ2-6 TRBV9 NA many TGTGCCAGCAGCTTCCGGGACGGGGCCAACGTCCTGACTTTC CASSFRDGANVLTF
TRBJ2-3 TRBV12-3/TRBV12-4 NA NA TGTGCCAGCAGTGATTCTACGCAGTATTTT CASSDSTQYF
TRBJ1-2 TRBV18 NA NA TGTGCCAGCTCACCACCCGTCGGGGACTATGGCTACACCTTC CASSPPVGDYGYTF
TRBJ2-3 TRBV20-1 TRBD2 many TGCAGTGCTAGAGATGGTGCGGGGGGACGCACAGATACGCAGTATTTT CSARDGAGGRTDTQYF
TRBJ2-1 TRBV12-3/TRBV12-4 NA NA TGTGCCAGCAGTCGGGGGTCCAAGCGCAATGAGCAGTTCTTC CASSRGSKRNEQFF
TRBJ2-7 TRBV20-1 NA NA TGCAGTGCTAGTCCCCCTAGCCGCACCTACGAGCAGTACTTC CSASPPSRTYEQYF
TRBJ2-6 TRBV20-1 TRBD2 NA TGCAGTGCGAGACCGGGGGGGTTCGGCTCTTGGGCCAACGTCCTGACTTTC CSARPGGFGSWANVLTF